This TCR beta chain was obtained from a study of Graves' ophthalmopathy and Graves' hyperthyroidism. At the level of the study: Ophthalmopathy not arising within 18 months of follow-up defined hyperthyroidism as stable.

Amplifying from RNA transcripts, the study obtained TCR beta CDR3 regions. In the first round, RT-PCR was carried out with HTBI primers, and a multiplex PCR formed the second round. TCRdb reprocessed the multiplex PCR reads via MiXCR and lists one record per CDR3 protein. The sample yields about 1.2 million distinct CDR3 sequences, around a third seen once. This clonotype was observed a few times. The V and J ends lost 5 bases and 11 bases respectively, with 18 bases between them. The germline V gene has CDR1 SGHTA and CDR2 FQGNSA. The CDR3 sequence is 14 residues long. Hyperthyroidism patients were newly diagnosed, ill under 2 months, and aged 18 to 65 years. Uncontrolled infections, other autoimmune diseases, pregnancy or lactation barred patients from enrollment.

V usage is TRBV7-2 and J usage is TRBJ1-4; D unresolved. The sequence came from an adult man with Graves' hyperthyroidism. Sequencing was carried out using peripheral blood or thyroid tissue (not recorded which). The CDR3 here is CASSQVWMGMKLFF. The CDR3 DNA reads TGTGCCAGCAGCCAAGTTTGGATGGGGATGAAACTGTTTTTT.